The 13 T cell receptor beta chains listed next were all sequenced from one sample in a study of Ad26.COV2.S vaccination and SARS-CoV-2 variants. TCRdb's copy holds only in-frame clones and misses some; the assay was immunoSEQ multiplex PCR. The sample records over 400,000 clones, about nine tenths being singletons. Treatment specified: roughly 18 received Ad26.COV2.S at low or high dose, single or two shots; a few received placebo; per-sample allocation not given. Vaccine and placebo recipients were sampled on day 63 after the first injection. The sequencing here drew on peripheral blood, taken in a trial of Ad26.COV2.S vaccine versus placebo. The receptors here all came from a person aged 18-65 years who received the Ad26.COV2.S COVID-19 vaccine or a placebo.

The rearrangement joins TRBV19 to TRBJ1-5; TRBD1 might be the D (5 bases). V lost 7 bases, J lost 5 bases, and 15 bases lay in between. This CDR3 spans 14 amino acids. Germline V gene lookup returns CDR1 LNHDA and CDR2 SQIVND (reference sequence). CDR3 residues: CASNGWGLYQPQHF. CDR3 sequence (DNA): TGTGCCAGTAATGGATGGGGGTTGTATCAGCCCCAGCATTTT.

The DNA for the CDR3 is TGCAGCGTTCGGCCCTACAACAATGAGCAGTTCTTC. As protein: CSVRPYNNEQFF. V is TRBV29-1 and J is TRBJ2-1; D is unresolved. CDR3 length: 12 residues. Per the germline V gene, CDR1 is SQVTM and CDR2 is ANQGSEA. Trimming took off 5 bases at V and 5 bases at J, with 10 bases between the two ends.

CDR3: CASSFRSSNTGELFF. The CDR3 DNA sequence: TGTGCCAGCAGCTTTAGGAGTTCGAACACCGGGGAGCTGTTTTTT. The rearrangement uses TRBV7-6 and TRBJ2-2; D is unclear. The CDR3 loop spans 15 amino acids. The germline V and J ends were trimmed by 3 bases and 0 bases, with 8 bases remaining between them. CDR1 and CDR2 from the germline V gene are SGHVS and FNYEAQ.

The rearrangement uses TRBV16 and TRBJ2-5; possible D gene TRBD1, 6 bases. In germline, CDR1 is KGHSY, CDR2 FQNENV. CDR3 length equals 14 residues. Trimming removed 0 bases at V and 5 bases at J, with 10 bases between. CDR3 region: CASSQSPGAETQYF. The CDR3, as DNA: TGTGCCAGCAGCCAATCCCCAGGGGCGGAGACCCAGTACTTC.

This clone was seen just once. This sequence joins TRBV29-1 and TRBJ1-2; unclear D gene. CDR3 length: 14 amino acids. Germline-derived CDR1 and CDR2 are SQVTM and ANQGSEA. With 5 bases removed from V and 3 bases from J, the gap between germline ends came to 16 bases. The CDR3 DNA reads TGCAGCGTTCGTGTGGGTGCGAGATACTATGGCTACACCTTC. Translated: CSVRVGARYYGYTF.

The J gene is TRBJ2-2, the V gene TRBV29-1; 9 bases match TRBD2. Unmatched junction bases numbered 3, after V lost 6 bases and J lost 1 base. The CDR3 spans 14 residues. The germline gives CDR1 SQVTM, CDR2 ANQGSEA. In DNA form, the CDR3 reads TGCAGCGTCCCACTAGCGGGGAACACCGGGGAGCTGTTTTTT. It specifies CSVPLAGNTGELFF.

The genes are TRBV5-1 and TRBJ2-3; the match to TRBD2 covers 10 bases. This CDR3 has 15 residues. Germline CDR1 and CDR2: SGHRS and YFSETQ. Trimming took 4 bases from V and 3 from J; bases not matched to a gene: 5. CDR3 region: CASSNSGGVTDTQYF. DNA of the CDR3: TGCGCCAGCAGCAACAGCGGGGGGGTAACAGATACGCAGTATTTT.

This clone was found once. The genes are TRBV25-1 and TRBJ1-2, with D possibly TRBD1 on 5 matching bases. The V and J ends lost 3 bases and 4 bases respectively, with 9 bases between them. This CDR3 is built from 13 residues. Germline loops: CDR1 MGHDK, CDR2 SYGVNS. The CDR3 is CASSDGGGYGYTF. For the CDR3, the DNA is TGTGCCAGCAGTGATGGTGGGGGCTATGGCTACACCTTC.

This chain joins TRBV27 and TRBJ1-1, with TRBD1 identical over 7 bases. J lost 8 bases, V lost 5 bases, and 5 bases had no gene match. Germline CDR1 MNHEY, CDR2 SMNVEV (reference sequence). The CDR3 has 12 amino acids. The chain's CDR3 is CASSTGVTEAFF. DNA for the CDR3: TGTGCCAGCAGTACAGGGGTTACGGAAGCTTTCTTT.

This chain uses TRBV6-5 with TRBJ2-7; no firm D call. CDR1 MNHEY and CDR2 SVGAGI come from the germline V gene. V gave up 0 bases and J gave up 5 bases, with 14 bases separating them. This CDR3 has 15 amino acids. The CDR3 protein is CASSYSNRARNEQYF. The CDR3 coding sequence is TGTGCCAGCAGTTACTCGAATAGGGCTAGGAACGAGCAGTACTTC.

Comment on this clone: The same CDR3 arises from other DNA sequences in this sample as well. The genes are TRBV28 and TRBJ2-7; TRBD1 or TRBD2 may be the D gene (5 bases each). In germline, CDR1 is MDHEN, CDR2 SYDVKM. The length of the CDR3 is 13 residues. V dropped 3 bases and J dropped 3 bases, with 9 bases sitting between them. The CDR3 protein is CASSFRGDYEQYF. The CDR3 bases are TGTGCCAGCAGTTTTCGGGGCGACTACGAGCAGTACTTC.

The rearrangement links TRBV19 to TRBJ1-6; D gene ambiguous. The CDR3 sequence is 14 residues long. Trimming stripped 7 bases from V and 2 bases from J, with 9 bases between. Germline V gene lookup returns CDR1 LNHDA and CDR2 SQIVND (reference sequence). Written as DNA, the CDR3 is TGTGCCAGTATGCCGCGGACCTATAATTCACCCCTCCACTTT. Translated: CASMPRTYNSPLHF.

This rearrangement joins TRBV7-2 to TRBJ1-1; TRBD1 aligns across 8 bases. This CDR3 contains 15 residues. V was clipped by 6 bases and J by 1 base; unmatched bases: 7. From germline, CDR1 is SGHTA and CDR2 FQGNSA. The CDR3 DNA follows: TGTGCCAGCAGTTCGGACAGGGCGCGGAACACTGAAGCTTTCTTT. Translation: CASSSDRARNTEAFF.